This T cell receptor (beta chain) was documented in a study of blood T cell repertoires in COVID-19. The CDR3 is 13 amino acids. V was pared by 6 bases and J by 7 bases, with 10 bases between. CDR1 is SNHLY, CDR2 FYNNEI, per germline. Those enrolled in Seattle joined during active infection and were followed longitudinally afterward. Assay: immunoSEQ multiplex PCR; the TCRdb copy retains only in-frame clones and omits some. The table includes around 300,000 clones, roughly nine tenths detected once. In its sample, this clone was seen a few times. This TCR was recovered from a young woman with COVID-19, enrolled during active disease. The rearrangement links TRBV2 to TRBJ1-6; no firm D call. Sequencing was carried out using peripheral blood. In nucleotides, the CDR3 is TGTGCCAGCAGGACTTCGGAGAATTCACCCCTCCACTTT. It translates to CASRTSENSPLHF.